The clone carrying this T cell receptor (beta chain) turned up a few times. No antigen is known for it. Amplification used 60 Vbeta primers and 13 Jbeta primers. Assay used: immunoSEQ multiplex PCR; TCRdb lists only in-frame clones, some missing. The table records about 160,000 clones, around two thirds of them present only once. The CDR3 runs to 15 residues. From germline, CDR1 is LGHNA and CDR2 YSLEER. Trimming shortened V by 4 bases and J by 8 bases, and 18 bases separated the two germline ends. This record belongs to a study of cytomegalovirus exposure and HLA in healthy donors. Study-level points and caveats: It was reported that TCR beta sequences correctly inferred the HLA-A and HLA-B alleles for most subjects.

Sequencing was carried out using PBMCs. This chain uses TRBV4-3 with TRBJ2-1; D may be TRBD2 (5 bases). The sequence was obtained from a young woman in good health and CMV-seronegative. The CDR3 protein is CASSPGGEIVDEQFF. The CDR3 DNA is TGCGCCAGCAGCCCAGGAGGTGAGATTGTCGATGAGCAGTTCTTC.